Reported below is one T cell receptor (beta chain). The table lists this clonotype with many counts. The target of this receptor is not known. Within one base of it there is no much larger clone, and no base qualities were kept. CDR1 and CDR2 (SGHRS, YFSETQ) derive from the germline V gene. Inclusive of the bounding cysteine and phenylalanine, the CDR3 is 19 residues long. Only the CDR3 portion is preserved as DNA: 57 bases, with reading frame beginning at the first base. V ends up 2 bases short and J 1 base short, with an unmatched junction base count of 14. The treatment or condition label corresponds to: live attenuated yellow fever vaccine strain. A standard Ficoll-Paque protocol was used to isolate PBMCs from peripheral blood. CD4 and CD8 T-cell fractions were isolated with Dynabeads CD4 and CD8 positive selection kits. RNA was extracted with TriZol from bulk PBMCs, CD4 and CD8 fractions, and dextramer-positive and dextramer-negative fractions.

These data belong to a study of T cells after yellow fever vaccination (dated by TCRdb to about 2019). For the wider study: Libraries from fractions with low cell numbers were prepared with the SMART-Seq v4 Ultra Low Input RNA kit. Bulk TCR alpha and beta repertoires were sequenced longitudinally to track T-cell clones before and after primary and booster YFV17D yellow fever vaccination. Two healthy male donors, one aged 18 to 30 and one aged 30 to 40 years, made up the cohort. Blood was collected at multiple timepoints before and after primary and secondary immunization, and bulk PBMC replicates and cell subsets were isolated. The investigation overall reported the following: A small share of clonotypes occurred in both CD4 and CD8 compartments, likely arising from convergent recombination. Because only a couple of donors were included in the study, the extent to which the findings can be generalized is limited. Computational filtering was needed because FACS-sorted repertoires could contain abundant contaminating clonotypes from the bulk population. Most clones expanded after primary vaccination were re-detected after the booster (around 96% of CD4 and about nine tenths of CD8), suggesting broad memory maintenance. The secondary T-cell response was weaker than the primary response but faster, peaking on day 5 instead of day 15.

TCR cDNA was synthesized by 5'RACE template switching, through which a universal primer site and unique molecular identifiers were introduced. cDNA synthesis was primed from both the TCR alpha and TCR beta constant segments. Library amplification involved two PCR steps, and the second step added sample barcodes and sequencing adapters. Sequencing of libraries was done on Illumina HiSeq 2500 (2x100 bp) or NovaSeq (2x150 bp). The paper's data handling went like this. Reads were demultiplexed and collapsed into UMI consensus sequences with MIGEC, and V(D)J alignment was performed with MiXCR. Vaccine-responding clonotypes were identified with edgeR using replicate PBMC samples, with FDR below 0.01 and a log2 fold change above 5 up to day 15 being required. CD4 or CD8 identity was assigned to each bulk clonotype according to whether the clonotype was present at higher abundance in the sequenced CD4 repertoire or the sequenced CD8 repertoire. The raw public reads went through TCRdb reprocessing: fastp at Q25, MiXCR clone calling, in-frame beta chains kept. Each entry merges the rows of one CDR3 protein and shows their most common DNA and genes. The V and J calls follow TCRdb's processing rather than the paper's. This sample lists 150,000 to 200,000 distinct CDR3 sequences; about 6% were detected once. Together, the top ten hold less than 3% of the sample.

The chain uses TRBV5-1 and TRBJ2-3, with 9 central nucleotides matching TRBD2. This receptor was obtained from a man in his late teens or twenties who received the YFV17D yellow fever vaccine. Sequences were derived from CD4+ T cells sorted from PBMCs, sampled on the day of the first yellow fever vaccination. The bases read TGCGCCAGCAGCTTCGGGGTAGCGGGGGTGTATCAGGGCACAGATACGCAGTATTTT. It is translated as CASSFGVAGVYQGTDTQYF.